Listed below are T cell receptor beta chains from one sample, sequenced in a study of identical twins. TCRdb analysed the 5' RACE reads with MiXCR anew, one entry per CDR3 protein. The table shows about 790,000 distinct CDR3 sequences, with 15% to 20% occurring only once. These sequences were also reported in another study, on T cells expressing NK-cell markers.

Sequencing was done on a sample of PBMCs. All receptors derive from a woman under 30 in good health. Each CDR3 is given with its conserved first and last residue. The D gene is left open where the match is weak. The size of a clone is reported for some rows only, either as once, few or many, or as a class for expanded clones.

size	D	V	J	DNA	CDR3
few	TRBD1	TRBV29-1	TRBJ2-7	TGCAGCGGGGGACAGTCCGACGAGCAGTACTTC	CSGGQSDEQYF
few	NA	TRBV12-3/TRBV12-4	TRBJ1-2	TGTGCCAGCATGGCGGCAGACTATGGCTACACCTTC	CASMAADYGYTF
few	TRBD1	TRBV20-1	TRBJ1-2	TGCAGTGCTGCCTACGGGACAGACTATGGCTACACCTTC	CSAAYGTDYGYTF
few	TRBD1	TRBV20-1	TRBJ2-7	TGCAGTGCTCCCGCCCAGGACAGGGGTCGCGAGCAGTACTTC	CSAPAQDRGREQYF
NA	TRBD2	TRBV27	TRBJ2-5	TGTGCCAGCAGTTCTACACCGCTAGCGGGAGAGGAGACCCAGTACTTC	CASSSTPLAGEETQYF
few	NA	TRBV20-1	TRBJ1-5	TGCAGTGCTACCCTCGGGACAAATAGCAATCAGCCCCAGCATTTT	CSATLGTNSNQPQHF
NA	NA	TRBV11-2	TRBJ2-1	TGTGCCAGCAGCTTAGATGTCGTAGGGGCGAAGTTCTTC	CASSLDVVGAKFF
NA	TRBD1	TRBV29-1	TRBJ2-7	TGCAGCGTTGAGGGGGGACAGGCCTACGAGCAGTACTTC	CSVEGGQAYEQYF
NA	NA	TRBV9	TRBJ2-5	TGTGCCAGCAGCCTCGGGACTTTTCAAGAGACCCAGTACTTC	CASSLGTFQETQYF
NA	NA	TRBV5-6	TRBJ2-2	TGTGCCAGCAGCCGCGGGGTCGGGAGACTAGATGATCTCTGGACGGACACCGGGGAGCTGTTTTTT	CASSRGVGRLDDLWTDTGELFF
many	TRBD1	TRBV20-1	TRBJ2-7	TGCAGTGCCCGGACAGGACAGCCCTACGAGCAGTACTTC	CSARTGQPYEQYF
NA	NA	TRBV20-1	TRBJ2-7	TGCAGTGCCAGGCCCGGCGAGAGCTCCTACGAGCAGTACTTC	CSARPGESSYEQYF
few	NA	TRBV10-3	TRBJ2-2	TGTGCCATCAATAAGGGAGCCGGGGAGCTGTTTTTT	CAINKGAGELFF
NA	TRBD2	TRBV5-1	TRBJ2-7	TGCGCCAGCAGCTTGAATAGCGGGAGTTACGAGCAGTACTTC	CASSLNSGSYEQYF
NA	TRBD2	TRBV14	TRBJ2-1	TGTGCCAGCAGTCAAGGAACTAGCGGGTTCTACAATGAGCAGTTCTTC	CASSQGTSGFYNEQFF
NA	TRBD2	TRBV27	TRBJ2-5	TGTGCCAGCAGTTTAGGCGGGGGGGATGTAGAGACCCAGTACTTC	CASSLGGGDVETQYF
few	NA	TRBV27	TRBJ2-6	TGTGCCAGCAGTTCCAACAGGTTTGGGGCCAACGTCCTGACTTTC	CASSSNRFGANVLTF
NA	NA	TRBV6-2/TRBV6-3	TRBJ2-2	TGTGCCAGCAGCCTTACACAGGGAGGCACCGGGGAGCTGTTTTTT	CASSLTQGGTGELFF
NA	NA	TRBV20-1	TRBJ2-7	TGCAGTGCTAAGGGGGGGCCCTACGAGCAGTACTTC	CSAKGGPYEQYF
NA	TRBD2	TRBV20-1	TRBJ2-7	TGCAGTGCTGGCGGGAGCCGATACGAGCAGTACTTC	CSAGGSRYEQYF
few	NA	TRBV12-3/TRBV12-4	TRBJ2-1	TGTGCCAGCAGCCCCCTCAATCGGAGCTCCTACAATGAGCAGTTCTTC	CASSPLNRSSYNEQFF
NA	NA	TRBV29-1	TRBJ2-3	TGCAGCGTTGCAGTCGGGTTTCTCAGCACAGATACGCAGTATTTT	CSVAVGFLSTDTQYF
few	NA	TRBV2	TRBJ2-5	TGTGCCAGCAGTGGCGAACAGCGCGAGACCCAGTACTTC	CASSGEQRETQYF
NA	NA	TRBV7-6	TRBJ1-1	TGTGCCAGCAGCTTAAATCAGGGCATGAACACTGAAGCTTTCTTT	CASSLNQGMNTEAFF
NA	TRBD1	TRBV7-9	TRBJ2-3	TGTGCCAGCAGTACGGGACAGGGTTGGGATACGCAGTATTTT	CASSTGQGWDTQYF